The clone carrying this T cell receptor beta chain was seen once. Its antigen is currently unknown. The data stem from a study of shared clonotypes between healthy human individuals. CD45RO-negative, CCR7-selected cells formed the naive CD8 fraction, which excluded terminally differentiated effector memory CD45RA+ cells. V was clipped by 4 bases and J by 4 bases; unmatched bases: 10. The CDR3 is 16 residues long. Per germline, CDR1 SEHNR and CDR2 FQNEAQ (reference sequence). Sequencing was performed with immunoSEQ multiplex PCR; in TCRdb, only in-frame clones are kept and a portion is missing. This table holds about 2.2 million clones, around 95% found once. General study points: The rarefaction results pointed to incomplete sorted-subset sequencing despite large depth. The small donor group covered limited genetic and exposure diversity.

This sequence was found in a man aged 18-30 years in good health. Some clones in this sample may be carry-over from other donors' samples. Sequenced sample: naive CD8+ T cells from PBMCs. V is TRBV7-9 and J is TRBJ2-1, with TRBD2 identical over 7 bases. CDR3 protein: CASSSTSEKLYNEQFF. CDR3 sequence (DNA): TGTGCCAGCAGCTCCACTAGCGAGAAATTATACAATGAGCAGTTCTTC.